This paragraph covers one TCR beta chain sequence. Sequencing used immunoSEQ multiplex PCR; TCRdb keeps in-frame clones, though not all of them. Of around 250,000 clones in the sample, 75% to 90% were seen once. The data originate from a study of blood T cell repertoires in COVID-19. The germline V gene encodes CDR1 DFQATT and CDR2 SNEGSKA (reference sequence). V was trimmed by 1 base and J by 14 bases, leaving 5 bases between them. This CDR3 region has 8 residues. The chain joins TRBV20-1 to TRBJ1-2, with D tentatively TRBD1 (5 bases). The material sequenced was PBMCs or T cells enriched from blood (not recorded which). This receptor was identified in a woman aged 40 to 49 who had been exposed to COVID-19. DNA for the CDR3: TGCAGTGCTAGAGCAGGGACCTTC. This gives the protein CSARAGTF.